The 27 T cell receptor beta chains given below trace back to one sample, sequenced in a study of blood T cell repertoires in COVID-19. Clones were read by immunoSEQ multiplex PCR, and TCRdb kept only the in-frame ones, dropping some. The sample has a few hundred thousand clones; approximately 90% are singletons. Source material: peripheral blood. These receptors all come from a woman in her sixties or seventies with acute or convalescent COVID-19.

The V call is TRBV6-2 or TRBV6-3, the J call TRBJ1-5, with TRBD1 matching over 7 bases. Trimming cost V 4 bases and J 0 bases; bases outside gene matches: 9. This CDR3 has 17 residues. Germline CDR1 MNHEY, CDR2 SVGEGT. The CDR3 sequence: CASSSRGQTISNQPQHF. Here the CDR3 DNA reads TGTGCCAGCAGTTCACGGGGACAGACGATTAGCAATCAGCCCCAGCATTTT.

V usage is TRBV5-8 and J usage is TRBJ1-5, with D hard to call. Trimming took off 1 base at V and 0 bases at J, with 8 bases between the two ends. Germline V gene lookup returns CDR1 SGHTS and CDR2 YDEGEE. CDR3 length: 15 residues. The CDR3 DNA is TGTGCCAGCAGCTTGTTTGGTAGTAGCAATCAGCCCCAGCATTTT. It yields the protein CASSLFGSSNQPQHF.

This chain connects TRBV7-2 to TRBJ1-1; 8 nucleotides agree with TRBD1. V lost 5 bases to trimming and J lost 1 base; unmatched junction nucleotides: 3. Germline CDR1 SGHTA, CDR2 FQGNSA. This CDR3 is built from 14 residues. The CDR3 sequence is CASSPDRENTEAFF. Written as DNA, the CDR3 is TGTGCCAGCAGCCCGGACAGGGAGAACACTGAAGCTTTCTTT.

Concerning this clone itself: Other DNA sequences in the sample encode the same CDR3. The chain recombines TRBV3-1 (or the pseudogene TRBV3-2) with TRBJ2-5; TRBD2 matches 13 bases. This CDR3 has 16 amino acids. V dropped 4 bases and J dropped 8; count of bases not matched to a gene: 10. Germline values: CDR1 LGHDT, CDR2 YNNKEL (reference sequence). The CDR3 coding sequence is TGTGCCAGCAGCCCCTCGGGGACTAGCGGGGCCGGAACCCAGTACTTC. It is translated as CASSPSGTSGAGTQYF.

This chain links TRBV5-6 with TRBJ1-4; D unclear. Germline CDR1 is SGHDT and CDR2 is YYEEEE. The V end was cut by 1 base, the J end by 12 bases, with 10 bases between. This CDR3 contains 12 residues. CDR3 DNA: TGTGCCAGCAGCTTGCTTGGCCTGGAACTGTTTTTT. It yields the protein CASSLLGLELFF.

The chain has TRBV9 and TRBJ1-2; D ambiguous. Germline V gene data show CDR1 as SGDLS and CDR2 as YYNGEE. CDR3 length: 14 residues. V lost 1 base, J lost 8 bases, and 15 bases lay in between. CDR3 in amino acids: CASSVSDGVLGYTF. CDR3 DNA sequence: TGTGCCAGCAGCGTAAGTGACGGGGTATTGGGCTACACCTTC. The whole variable domain, filled in from reference TRBV9 and TRBJ1-2, reads DSGVTQTPKHLITATGQRVTLRCSPRSGDLSVYWYQQSLDQGLQFLIQYYNGEERAKGNILERFSAQQFPDLHSELNLSSLELGDSALYFCASSVSDGVLGYTFGSGTRLTVV.

This clone has only one observation. The chain couples TRBV18 to TRBJ2-3; 7 nucleotides line up with TRBD1. The CDR3 loop spans 13 amino acids. After removal of 3 bases from V and 4 bases from J, the junction contained 1 base not matched to a gene. Germline V gene data show CDR1 as KGHSH and CDR2 as LQKENI. In DNA form, the CDR3 reads TGTGCCAGCTCACCTACAGGGGCAGATACGCAGTATTTT. Translation gives CASSPTGADTQYF. Filled out from reference TRBV18 and TRBJ2-3, the complete variable domain reads NAGVMQNPRHLVRRRGQEARLRCSPMKGHSHVYWYRQLPEEGLKFMVYLQKENIIDESGMPKERFSAEFPKEGPSILRIQQVVRGDSAAYFCASSPTGADTQYFGPGTRLTVL.

This chain uses TRBV28 with TRBJ2-7, with D perhaps TRBD2 (5 bases). CDR3 size: 18 residues. In germline, CDR1 is MDHEN, CDR2 SYDVKM. Trimming removed 5 bases at V and 3 bases at J, with 26 bases between. The CDR3 loop reads CASSPLIFRGEENYEQYF. Written as DNA, the CDR3 is TGTGCCAGCAGTCCATTGATCTTTCGGGGAGAGGAAAACTACGAGCAGTACTTC.

CDR3 region: CASSLVGGEVRYYEQYF. CDR3 nucleotide sequence: TGTGCCAGCAGCTTAGTCGGGGGGGAGGTTAGGTACTACGAGCAGTACTTC. The rearrangement uses TRBV7-2 and TRBJ2-7, with 8 bases aligning to TRBD2. The germline CDR1 and CDR2 sequences are SGHTA and FQGNSA. Trimming at V came to 1 base and at J to 3 bases, leaving 11 bases not matched to a gene. This CDR3 spans 17 amino acids.

This chain links TRBV6-8 with TRBJ1-1; tentatively, D is TRBD1 (5 bases). V shed 2 bases and J shed 6 bases, with 19 bases lying between them. In germline, CDR1 is MNHGY, CDR2 SAAAGT. The CDR3 sequence is 16 residues long. The CDR3 coding sequence is TGTGCCAGCAGTTACCCCCCCTCTGGGGGGATACCTGAAGCTTTCTTT. Translated, it gives CASSYPPSGGIPEAFF.

The V gene is TRBV18, the J gene TRBJ1-3, with a weak D call TRBD1 (5 bases). The V end was cut by 2 bases, the J end by 2 bases, with 13 bases between. The V gene's germline CDR1 is KGHSH and CDR2 LQKENI. The CDR3 contains 16 residues. CDR3 region: CASSPGRGPPGNTIYF. CDR3 DNA: TGTGCCAGCTCACCAGGGAGGGGTCCTCCTGGAAACACCATATATTTT.

The chain is built from TRBV19 and TRBJ1-5; a possible D gene is TRBD1 (5 bases). The CDR3 length is 15 residues. The germline CDR1 and CDR2 sequences are LNHDA and SQIVND (reference sequence). The V end was cut by 5 bases, the J end by 6 bases, with 17 bases between. The CDR3, as DNA: TGTGCCAGTAGTTTCCCAGGGCGGATGGCTCAGCCCCAGCATTTT. It encodes CASSFPGRMAQPQHF.

The rearrangement joins TRBV6-1 to TRBJ2-3, with TRBD1 matching 10 bases. The ends lost 2 bases at V and 2 bases at J; junction bases unmatched: 4. CDR3 length equals 16 residues. The germline V gene has CDR1 MNHNS and CDR2 SASEGT. Written as DNA, the CDR3 is TGTGCCAGCAGTGAAATTGGGACAGGGGTCACAGATACGCAGTATTTT. Its translation is CASSEIGTGVTDTQYF.

The chain employs TRBV10-1 and TRBJ1-1, with a tentative D call TRBD1 (5 bases). Germline V gives CDR1 WNHNN, CDR2 SYGVQD (reference sequence). This CDR3 comprises 13 residues. The V and J ends lost 7 bases and 2 bases respectively, with 11 bases between them. CDR3 region: CASTEDSNTEAFF. The DNA of the CDR3 is TGCGCCAGCACCGAAGACAGCAACACTGAAGCTTTCTTT.

This chain joins TRBV27 and TRBJ2-2; D is possibly TRBD1 (5 bases). V was pared by 7 bases and J by 6 bases, with 12 bases between. From germline, CDR1 is MNHEY and CDR2 SMNVEV (reference sequence). CDR3 length equals 13 residues. The CDR3 here is CASNSQGSGELFF. The CDR3 DNA reads TGTGCCAGCAACTCCCAGGGTTCCGGGGAGCTGTTTTTT.

The gene calls are TRBV27 and TRBJ1-2; tentatively, D is TRBD1 (5 bases). Germline-derived CDR1 and CDR2 are MNHEY and SMNVEV (reference sequence). Trimming stripped 10 bases from V and 6 bases from J, with 12 bases between. The CDR3 is 11 amino acids. DNA of the CDR3: TGTGCCACCCGGAGGGGTCATGGCTACACCTTC. Its protein product is CATRRGHGYTF.

The chain carries TRBV5-6 and TRBJ1-5; D is unresolved. From germline, CDR1 is SGHDT and CDR2 YYEEEE. CDR3 length: 13 amino acids. V was shortened by 4 bases and J by 9 bases, with 14 bases between the two germline ends. Here the CDR3 reads CASSASSGRPQHF. In nucleotides, the CDR3 is TGTGCCAGCAGCGCCTCCTCGGGTCGGCCCCAGCATTTT.

The rearrangement uses TRBV2 and TRBJ1-1, with 7 bases aligning to TRBD1. Per germline, CDR1 SNHLY and CDR2 FYNNEI. The CDR3 consists of 13 residues. Trimming removed 5 bases from V and 7 bases from J; junction bases left unmatched: 7. The CDR3: CASSPDREVEAFF. Written as DNA, the CDR3 is TGTGCCAGCAGTCCAGACAGGGAGGTTGAAGCTTTCTTT.

The V gene is TRBV6-5, the J gene TRBJ2-7; 7 bases are a match to TRBD2. This CDR3 has 15 residues. Germline CDR1 is MNHEY and CDR2 is SVGAGI. After removal of 6 bases from V and 1 base from J, the junction contained 9 bases not matched to a gene. The CDR3 DNA sequence: TGTGCCAGCAGCCCCCTCGGGACTACTTCCTACGAGCAGTACTTC. It yields the protein CASSPLGTTSYEQYF.

The V and J genes are TRBV7-6 and TRBJ2-7; D may be TRBD2 (5 bases). Germline CDR1 SGHVS, CDR2 FNYEAQ. This CDR3 is 15 amino acids long. The germline V and J ends were trimmed by 4 bases and 0 bases, with 13 bases remaining between them. The CDR3 DNA reads TGTGCCAGCAGCTCCTCAGACCGGGGCTCCTACGAGCAGTACTTC. Protein product: CASSSSDRGSYEQYF.

V usage is TRBV6-6 and J usage is TRBJ1-6, with 7 bases matching TRBD1. Germline CDR1 and CDR2: MNHNY and SVGAGI (reference sequence). This CDR3 comprises 12 residues. V shed 2 bases, J shed 14 bases, and the junction held 3 bases outside the gene matches. The DNA of the CDR3 is TGTGCCAGCAGTTACGGACAGGCAGCCCTCCACTTT. Its protein product is CASSYGQAALHF.

The gene calls are TRBV9 and TRBJ2-7, with TRBD1 matching over 9 bases. CDR1 is SGDLS and CDR2 is YYNGEE in the germline V gene. The CDR3 is made up of 15 amino acids. Trimming at V came to 0 bases and at J to 3 bases, leaving 4 bases not matched to a gene. CDR3 coding DNA: TGTGCCAGCAGCGTAGGGGCGGACAGGGGCTACGAGCAGTACTTC. It yields the protein CASSVGADRGYEQYF.

The V gene is TRBV28, the J gene TRBJ2-4; 11 nucleotides match TRBD2. This CDR3 region has 16 residues. Trimming at V came to 3 bases and at J to 5 bases, leaving 6 bases not matched to a gene. Germline loops: CDR1 MDHEN, CDR2 SYDVKM. The CDR3 sequence: CASSLALAGGENIQYF. As DNA, the CDR3 is TGTGCCAGCAGTTTGGCATTAGCGGGAGGGGAAAACATTCAGTACTTC.

This chain uses TRBV10-3 with TRBJ2-7; a weak D match, TRBD2 (5 bases). The CDR3 loop spans 13 amino acids. CDR1 ENHRY and CDR2 SYGVKD come from the germline V gene. V gave up 4 bases and J gave up 7 bases, with 14 bases separating them. CDR3 nucleotide sequence: TGTGCCATCAGTGGTGGACCGGGGTTAGAGCAGTACTTC. Translating it yields CAISGGPGLEQYF.

The V and J genes are TRBV4-2 and TRBJ1-2, with no clear D. Germline V CDR1 and CDR2: LGHNA, YNFKEQ. CDR3 length equals 15 residues. The V end was cut by 4 bases, the J end by 3 bases, with 15 bases between. The CDR3: CASSPGAGWDYGYTF. The CDR3 DNA is TGTGCCAGCAGCCCTGGAGCGGGCTGGGACTATGGCTACACCTTC.

This chain connects TRBV7-9 to TRBJ2-1; 11 positions match TRBD1. In germline, CDR1 is SEHNR, CDR2 FQNEAQ (reference sequence). The CDR3 sequence is 17 residues long. The J segment lost 8 bases and the V segment lost 2 bases, leaving 11 bases of the junction unmatched. The CDR3 sequence: CASSLLGQGAQDDEQFF. The CDR3 nucleotides are TGTGCCAGCAGCTTACTAGGACAGGGGGCGCAGGATGATGAGCAGTTCTTC.

V usage is TRBV6-4 and J usage is TRBJ1-2; D is possibly TRBD1 (6 bases). The CDR3 extends over 13 amino acids. V lost 5 bases to trimming and J lost 4 bases, with 11 bases between them. Looked up from germline, CDR1 is MRHNA and CDR2 is SNTAGT. CDR3 sequence: CASSTDRFYGYTF. The CDR3 DNA sequence: TGTGCCAGCAGTACGGACAGATTCTATGGCTACACCTTC.